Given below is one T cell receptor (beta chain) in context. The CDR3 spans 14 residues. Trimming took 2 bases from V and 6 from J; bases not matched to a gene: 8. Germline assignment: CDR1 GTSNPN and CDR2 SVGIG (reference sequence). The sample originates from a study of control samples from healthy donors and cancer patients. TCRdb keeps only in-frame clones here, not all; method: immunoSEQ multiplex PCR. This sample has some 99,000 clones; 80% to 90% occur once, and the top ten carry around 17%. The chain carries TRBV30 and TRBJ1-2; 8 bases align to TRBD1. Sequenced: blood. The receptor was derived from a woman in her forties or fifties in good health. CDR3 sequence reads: CAWSTRTGRNGYTF. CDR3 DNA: TGTGCCTGGAGTACCCGGACAGGGAGGAATGGCTACACCTTC.